Reported below is one T cell receptor (beta chain). Its target antigen remains unknown. Per-base quality was not reported, and no clone a single base away is much larger than it. This specimen belongs to a study of blood T cell repertoires in COVID-19 (dated by TCRdb to the early 2020s). With respect to the entire study: Collaborator samples came from the United States, Italy and Spain and covered acute and convalescent phases of COVID-19. Subjects who had been exposed to COVID-19, were actively infected with it, or had recovered from it provided the deeply sampled blood TCRbeta repertoires that made up the dataset. The sample metadata nearly always contained a de-identified subject ID, COVID-19 status, age in years and sex. Where available, HLA class I and class II types were taken from metadata supplied by the sample provider and were not determined by assay-based typing. The prospective study material was composed of cDNA or gDNA derived from T cells, B-cell-depleted T cells, or PBMCs. The repertoires were made available in a free public database intended to serve as a resource for research on the immune response to SARS-CoV-2. Samples were obtained from the ongoing ImmuneRACE study (first 160 participants) and from approximately 1,200 subjects provided by 6 global collaborators. Overall study outcomes, separate from this receptor: The amount of clinical and demographic metadata varied by source and participant and was provided uncurated.

TCRbeta CDR3 regions were amplified from genomic DNA using the immunoSEQ Assay, a bias-controlled multiplex PCR. On the authors' methods: The number of nucleated cells in each sample was estimated by amplification of reference gene primers within the assay. To quantify the absolute abundance of each unique TCRbeta CDR3 rearrangement, sequence reads were collapsed and filtered. For each sample, productive Simpson clonality was calculated as the square root of Simpson's diversity index over productive rearrangements. As stored in TCRdb, this immuneACCESS dataset retains in-frame rearrangements with V and J assigned. A fraction of the clones does not appear; measured against another copy, unresolved V genes explain less than half of the discrepancy, and the remainder lacks a known reason. V and J calls and clone size are copied from that table; D and trimming were computed from the DNA. The table for this sample lists about 170,000 clones; 70% to 85% of them were counted only once. The top ten constitute 6.5% to 7.5% of the sample.

One collaborating source in Seattle enrolled patients while the patients were actively infected and followed the patients over time throughout the course of disease. Whole blood was collected in K2EDTA tubes by collaborating institutions according to the institutions' own protocols. For TCRbeta analysis, collaborator samples were shipped as frozen whole blood, as isolated PBMCs, or as DNA extracted from either sample type. Between the V and J ends, shortened by 6 bases and 8 bases respectively, the junction contains 13 bases. The germline V gene yields SNHLY for CDR1 and FYNNEI for CDR2. Inclusive of the bounding cysteine and phenylalanine, the CDR3 is 12 residues long. Here the CDR3 DNA is all that survives: 36 bases in frame from base 1.

The rearrangement joined TRBV2 to TRBJ1-2, with the D gene call left open. Sequenced sample: peripheral blood. The clonotype was recovered from an older man with COVID-19, enrolled during active disease. The nucleotide sequence reads TGTGCCAGCAGCGCGGATGCGGGAGGCTACACCTTC. It codes for CASSADAGGYTF.